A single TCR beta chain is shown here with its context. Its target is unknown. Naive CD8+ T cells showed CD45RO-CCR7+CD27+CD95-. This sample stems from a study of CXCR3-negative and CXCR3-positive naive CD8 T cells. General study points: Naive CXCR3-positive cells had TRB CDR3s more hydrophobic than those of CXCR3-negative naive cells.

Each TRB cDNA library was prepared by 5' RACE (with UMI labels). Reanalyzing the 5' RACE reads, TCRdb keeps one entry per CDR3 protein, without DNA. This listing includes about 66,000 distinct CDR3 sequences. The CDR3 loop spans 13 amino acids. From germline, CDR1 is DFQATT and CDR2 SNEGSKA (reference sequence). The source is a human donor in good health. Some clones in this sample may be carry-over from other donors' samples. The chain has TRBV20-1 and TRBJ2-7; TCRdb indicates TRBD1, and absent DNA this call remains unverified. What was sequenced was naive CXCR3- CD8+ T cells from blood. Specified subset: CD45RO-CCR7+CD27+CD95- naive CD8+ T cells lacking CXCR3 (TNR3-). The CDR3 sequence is CSARTDSPYEQYF.